One sample yielded the 5 T cell receptor beta chains listed below, sequenced in a study of blood T cells in healthy people across ages. For the second PCR, which ran for 7 to 11 cycles, a sample-barcoded 5' primer and a J-beta primer mix were used. TCRdb recomputed calls from the 5' RACE reads with MiXCR, one row per CDR3 protein. The repertoire holds approximately 800,000 distinct CDR3 sequences, with around 25% as singletons. The sample also formed part of further work on T cells of mothers and their children.

The sample consisted of blood. These receptor sequences come from a boy younger than 18 in good health.

The V gene is TRBV5-1, the J gene TRBJ2-3; possibly TRBD2 for D (6 bases). CDR1 and CDR2 (germline): SGHRS, YFSETQ. The CDR3 has 17 amino acids. The V end lost 1 base, the J end lost 0 bases, and 15 bases lay between the germline ends. Here the CDR3 reads CASSLLIGGTSTDTQYF. Written as DNA, the CDR3 is TGCGCCAGCAGCTTGTTGATCGGGGGTACGAGCACAGATACGCAGTATTTT.

V and J are TRBV19 and TRBJ2-2; D tentatively reads TRBD1 or TRBD2 (6 bases each). This CDR3 comprises 14 residues. Looked up from germline, CDR1 is LNHDA and CDR2 is SQIVND (reference sequence). V lost 11 bases and J lost 1, with 14 bases in between. CDR3 coding DNA: TGTGCCTCGAACGGGGGACAGAACACCGGGGAGCTGTTTTTT. Translated: CASNGGQNTGELFF.

About this clonotype: At one end the junction does not follow the germline gene, possibly because of a read error. The chain recombines TRBV29-1 with TRBJ2-3; D possibly corresponds to TRBD1 (6 bases). Looked up from germline, CDR1 is SQVTM and CDR2 is ANQGSEA. CDR3 length: 10 amino acids. CDR3 loop: CGVRTEAKYF. CDR3 in DNA: TGCGGCGTCAGGACAGAGGCTAAGTATTTT.

The CDR3 loop is CASSLEAGGTETQYF. The CDR3 DNA follows: TGTGCCAGCAGCTTAGAGGCAGGGGGCACCGAGACCCAGTACTTC. The chain carries TRBV7-6 and TRBJ2-5; 8 bases match TRBD1. With V trimmed by 1 base and J by 5 bases, 6 bases remained unmatched. Germline lookup yields CDR1 SGHVS and CDR2 FNYEAQ. This CDR3 is built from 15 residues. The variable domain in full, completed from reference TRBV7-6 and TRBJ2-5, reads GAGVSQSPRYKVTKRGQDVALRCDPISGHVSLYWYRQALGQGPEFLTYFNYEAQQDKSGLPNDRFSAERPEGSISTLTIQRTEQRDSAMYRCASSLEAGGTETQYFGPGTRLLVL.

In its sample, this clonotype was seen a few times. This chain connects TRBV10-3 to TRBJ1-1; weak D call: TRBD1 (5 bases). Germline values: CDR1 ENHRY, CDR2 SYGVKD. CDR3 size: 11 residues. The germline V and J ends were trimmed by 4 bases and 8 bases, with 8 bases remaining between them. The CDR3 DNA sequence: TGTGCCATCAGTGGGGGGGGGGAAGCTTTCTTT. It translates to CAISGGGEAFF.